This TCR beta chain derives from a study of cytotoxic CD8 clonotypes in ibrutinib-treated CLL. For the study at large: Treatment had run for a median about twelve months, range 6 to 36, when response samples were taken. Study observations and caveats: Sustained-remission and progressing patients diverged in sampling times. Exceeding age-matched healthy donors, baseline clonality also tracked the counts of circulating CD8+ T cells.

Trimming shortened V by 9 bases and J by 3 bases, and 12 bases separated the two germline ends. This CDR3 is built from 14 residues. Germline V gives CDR1 MDHEN, CDR2 SYDVKM. Profiled with immunoSEQ multiplex PCR; TCRdb holds only in-frame clones, not every one. The table includes 55,000 to 60,000 clones, approximately 50% detected once. This clone was seen a few times. Its antigen is not known. This receptor was taken from a human donor with chronic lymphocytic leukemia. The rearrangement links TRBV28 to TRBJ1-6; D unclear. The sample was PBMCs, taken at disease progression, from a patient treated with ibrutinib. CDR3 coding DNA: TGTGCCAGTTTCAGCCGAAACTATAATTCACCCCTCCACTTT. Encoded protein: CASFSRNYNSPLHF.